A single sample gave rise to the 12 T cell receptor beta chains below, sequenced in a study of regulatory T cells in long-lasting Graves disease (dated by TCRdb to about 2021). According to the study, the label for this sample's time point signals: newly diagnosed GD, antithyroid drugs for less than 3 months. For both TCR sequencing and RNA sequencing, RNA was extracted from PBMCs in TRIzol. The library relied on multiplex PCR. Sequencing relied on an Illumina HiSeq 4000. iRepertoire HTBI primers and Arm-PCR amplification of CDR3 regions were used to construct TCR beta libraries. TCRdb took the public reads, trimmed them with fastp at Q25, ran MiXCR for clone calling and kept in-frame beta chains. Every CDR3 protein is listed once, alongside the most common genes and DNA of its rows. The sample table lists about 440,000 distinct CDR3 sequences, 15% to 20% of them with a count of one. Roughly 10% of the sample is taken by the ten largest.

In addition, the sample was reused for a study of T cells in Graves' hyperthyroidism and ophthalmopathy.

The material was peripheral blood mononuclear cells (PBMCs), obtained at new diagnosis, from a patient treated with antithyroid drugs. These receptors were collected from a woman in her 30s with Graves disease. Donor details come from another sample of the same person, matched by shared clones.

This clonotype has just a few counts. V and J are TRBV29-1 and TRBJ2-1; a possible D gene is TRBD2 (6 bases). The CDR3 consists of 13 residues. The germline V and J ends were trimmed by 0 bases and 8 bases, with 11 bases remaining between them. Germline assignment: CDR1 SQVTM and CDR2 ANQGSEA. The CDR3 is CSVEELAGDEQFF. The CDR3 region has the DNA TGCAGCGTTGAAGAACTAGCCGGGGATGAGCAGTTCTTC.

Written as DNA, the CDR3 is TGTGCCAGCAGCTTAGCGTCAGTTATTTCCACAGATACGCAGTATTTT. Amino acids: CASSLASVISTDTQYF. This chain uses TRBV7-2 with TRBJ2-3; D is uncertain. Trimming cost V 0 bases and J 2 bases, with 12 bases left between them. From germline, CDR1 is SGHTA and CDR2 FQGNSA. This CDR3 is built from 16 residues. The complete variable domain, with remaining parts taken from reference TRBV7-2 and TRBJ2-3, reads GAGVSQSPSNKVTEKGKDVELRCDPISGHTALYWYRQSLGQGLEFLIYFQGNSAPDKSGLPSDRFSAERTGGSVSTLTIQRTQQEDSAVYLCASSLASVISTDTQYFGPGTRLTVL.

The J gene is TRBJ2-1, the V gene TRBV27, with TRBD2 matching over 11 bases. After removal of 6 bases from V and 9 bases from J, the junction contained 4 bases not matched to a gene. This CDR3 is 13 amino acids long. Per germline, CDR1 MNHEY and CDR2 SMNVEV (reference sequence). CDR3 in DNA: TGTGCCAGCAGCTTAGCGGGAGGGGTTGAGCAGTTCTTC. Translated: CASSLAGGVEQFF.

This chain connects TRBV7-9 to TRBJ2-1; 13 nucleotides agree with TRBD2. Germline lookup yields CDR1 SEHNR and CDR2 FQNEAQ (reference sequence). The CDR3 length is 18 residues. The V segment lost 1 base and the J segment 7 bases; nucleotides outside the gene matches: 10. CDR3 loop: CASSLGRTSGSNRNEQFF. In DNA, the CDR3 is TGTGCCAGCAGCTTAGGTCGGACTAGCGGGAGTAATAGGAATGAGCAGTTCTTC.

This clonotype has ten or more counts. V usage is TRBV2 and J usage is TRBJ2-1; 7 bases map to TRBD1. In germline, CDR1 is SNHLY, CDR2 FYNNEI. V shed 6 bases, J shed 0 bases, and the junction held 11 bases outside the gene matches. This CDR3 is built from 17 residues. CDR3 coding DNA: TGTGCCAGCAGAACAAAAGTAACAGGGGACTCCTACAATGAGCAGTTCTTC. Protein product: CASRTKVTGDSYNEQFF.

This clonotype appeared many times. DNA of the CDR3: TGCGCCAGCAGCCCCCTGACAGGGGGCAAGGTAAATGAGCAGTTCTTC. This encodes CASSPLTGGKVNEQFF. The V and J genes are TRBV5-1 and TRBJ2-1; TRBD1 matches at 10 bases. Trimming cost V 4 bases and J 7 bases; bases outside gene matches: 11. Germline CDR1 SGHRS, CDR2 YFSETQ. This CDR3 has 16 residues.

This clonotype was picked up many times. The CDR3 nucleotides read TGCAGTGCTAGGGGCCCTCACAGGTACCAAGAGACCCAGTACTTC. Translation: CSARGPHRYQETQYF. This chain links TRBV20-1 with TRBJ2-5; weak D call: TRBD1 (5 bases). The CDR3 sequence is 15 residues long. V lost 3 bases to trimming and J lost 0 bases, with 14 bases between them. Germline values: CDR1 DFQATT, CDR2 SNEGSKA (reference sequence).

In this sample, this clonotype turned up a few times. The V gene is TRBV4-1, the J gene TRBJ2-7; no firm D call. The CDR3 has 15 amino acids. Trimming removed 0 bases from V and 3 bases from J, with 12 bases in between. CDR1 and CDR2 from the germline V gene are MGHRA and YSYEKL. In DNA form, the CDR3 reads TGCGCCAGCAGCCAAGAGGGAAGTGTAGGCTACGAGCAGTACTTC. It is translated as CASSQEGSVGYEQYF.

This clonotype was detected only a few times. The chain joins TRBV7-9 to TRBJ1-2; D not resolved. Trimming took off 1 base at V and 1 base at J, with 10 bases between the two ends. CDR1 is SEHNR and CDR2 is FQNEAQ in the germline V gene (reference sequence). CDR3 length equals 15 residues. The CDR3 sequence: CASSLDRILNYGYTF. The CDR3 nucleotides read TGTGCCAGCAGCTTAGACCGGATCCTTAACTATGGCTACACCTTC.

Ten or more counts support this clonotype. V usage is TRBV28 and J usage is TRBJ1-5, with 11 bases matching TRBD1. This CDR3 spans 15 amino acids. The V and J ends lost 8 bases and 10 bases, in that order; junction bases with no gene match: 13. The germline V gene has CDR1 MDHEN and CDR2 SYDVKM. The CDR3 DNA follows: TGTGCCAGCCAGGACAGGGGGCTAGGGATGCGTCCCCAGCATTTT. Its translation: CASQDRGLGMRPQHF.

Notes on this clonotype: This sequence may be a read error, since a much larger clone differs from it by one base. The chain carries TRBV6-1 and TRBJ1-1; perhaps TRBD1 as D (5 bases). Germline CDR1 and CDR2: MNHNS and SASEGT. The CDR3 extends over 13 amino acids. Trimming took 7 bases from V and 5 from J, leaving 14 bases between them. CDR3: CASTPPPGTEAFF. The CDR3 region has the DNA TGTGCCAGCACCCCTCCTCCAGGGACTGAAGCTTTCTTT.

CDR3 residues: CASPLAAASRSYNEQFF. The CDR3 DNA reads as TGTGCCAGTCCTCTAGCAGCCGCTAGTCGCTCCTACAATGAGCAGTTCTTC. The chain carries TRBV9 and TRBJ2-1, with D perhaps TRBD2 (5 bases). The CDR3 loop spans 17 amino acids. Trimming stripped 8 bases from V and 0 bases from J, with 21 bases between. The V gene's germline CDR1 is SGDLS and CDR2 YYNGEE. Supplemented by reference TRBV9 and TRBJ2-1, the full variable domain reads DSGVTQTPKHLITATGQRVTLRCSPRSGDLSVYWYQQSLDQGLQFLIQYYNGEERAKGNILERFSAQQFPDLHSELNLSSLELGDSALYFCASPLAAASRSYNEQFFGPGTRLTVL.